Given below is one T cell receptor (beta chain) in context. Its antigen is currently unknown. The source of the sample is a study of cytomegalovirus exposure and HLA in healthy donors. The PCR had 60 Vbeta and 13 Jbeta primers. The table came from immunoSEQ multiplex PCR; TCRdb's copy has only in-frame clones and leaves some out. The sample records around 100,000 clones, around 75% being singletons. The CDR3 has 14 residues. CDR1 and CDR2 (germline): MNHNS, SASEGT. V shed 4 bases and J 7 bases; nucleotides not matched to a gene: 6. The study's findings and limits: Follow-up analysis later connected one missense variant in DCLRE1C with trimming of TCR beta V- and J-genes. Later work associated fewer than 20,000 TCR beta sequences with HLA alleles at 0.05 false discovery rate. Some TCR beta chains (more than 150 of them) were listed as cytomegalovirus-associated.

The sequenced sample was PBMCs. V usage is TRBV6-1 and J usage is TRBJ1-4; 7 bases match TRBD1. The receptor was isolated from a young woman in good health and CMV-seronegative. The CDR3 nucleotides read TGTGCCAGCAGTGTTCTGACAGGGTTTGAAAAACTGTTTTTT. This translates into CASSVLTGFEKLFF.